A selection of T cell receptor beta chains follows, all from one sample in a study of technical replicates of blood from a handful of donors. Using immunoSEQ multiplex PCR, the repertoire was profiled, and TCRdb retains in-frame clones only, with some absent. The sample holds 6,000 to 7,000 clones, approximately 95% seen once. The sequencing input was PBMCs. The source is a human donor in good health. Each CDR3 is given with its conserved first and last residue. A D gene is named only where the DNA matches it firmly. Only part of the rows carry a size: once, few, many, or a class if the clone is expanded.

TRBJ1-2	.	TRBV9	.	TGTGCCAGCAGCGTAGACCCGCCTGACAGCCTTTCCTTCTATGGCTACACCTTC	CASSVDPPDSLSFYGYTF
TRBJ2-7	.	TRBV5-1	.	TGCGCCAGCAGCTCAGCGGGTAGCGGAACCTACGAGCAGTACTTC	CASSSAGSGTYEQYF
TRBJ2-7	TRBD1	TRBV29-1	.	TGCAGCGTTGAGGACAGGCCGCCCTACGAGCAGTACTTC	CSVEDRPPYEQYF
TRBJ2-2	.	TRBV27	.	TGTGCCAGCAGTTTGCGGGGTATCGGGGAGCTGTTTTTT	CASSLRGIGELFF
TRBJ2-7	TRBD2	TRBV9	.	TGTGCCAGCAGCGCGTCGACTAGCGGGGATCCCTACGAGCAGTACTTC	CASSASTSGDPYEQYF
TRBJ2-5	TRBD1	TRBV11-3	.	TGTGCCAGCAGCTTAGGAACCGGGACAGGGCAAGAGACCCAGTACTTC	CASSLGTGTGQETQYF
TRBJ2-3	TRBD2	TRBV7-2	.	TGTGCCAGCAGCACGACGCCAGTTCTAGCGGGAGGTACGCAGTATTTT	CASSTTPVLAGGTQYF
TRBJ2-5	TRBD2	TRBV10-3	.	TGTGCCATCAGTCCGGGACTAGCGGGCATCCGAGGAGAGACCCAGTACTTC	CAISPGLAGIRGETQYF
TRBJ2-7	TRBD2	TRBV5-1	.	TGCGCCAGCAGCTTCTCGCTAGCGGTACCCAGCTCCTACGAGCAGTACTTC	CASSFSLAVPSSYEQYF
TRBJ2-5	.	TRBV21-1	.	TGTGCCAGCAGCATTCGGTCAGGGGGGGAGACCCAGTACTTC	CASSIRSGGETQYF
TRBJ2-2	TRBD2	TRBV28	.	TGTGCCAGCAGTTCACCAAGCGGACTAGCGGGACAGGCGAACACCGGGGAGCTGTTTTTT	CASSSPSGLAGQANTGELFF
TRBJ1-3	.	TRBV14	.	TGTGCCAGCAGCCAAGACAGCTCTGGAAACACCATATATTTT	CASSQDSSGNTIYF
TRBJ2-7	TRBD2	TRBV6-1	once	TGTGCCAGCAGTGAACGGCGGGAGGGCCGCGAGCAGTACTTC	CASSERREGREQYF
TRBJ1-1	.	TRBV5-8	once	TGTGCCAGCAGGTTGGGAAGCCTACTGGTCACTGAAGCTTTCTTT	CASRLGSLLVTEAFF
TRBJ2-3	.	TRBV19	.	TGTGCCAGTAGCCTGGGACTCTCTCGCACAGATACGCAGTATTTT	CASSLGLSRTDTQYF
TRBJ2-7	TRBD2	TRBV28	.	TGTGCCAGCGGACTAGCGGGATCAGCCTACGAGCAGTACTTC	CASGLAGSAYEQYF
TRBJ1-1	TRBD1	TRBV2	.	TGTGCCAGCAGTCCGGGACAGGGGTCCACTGAAGCTTTCTTT	CASSPGQGSTEAFF
TRBJ2-1	.	TRBV10-3	few	TGTGCCGGCGGGGACAATGAGCAGTTCTTC	CAGGDNEQFF
TRBJ2-6	.	TRBV5-1	.	TGCGCCAGCAGCCTAGGGGTGTCCGGGGCCAACGTCCTGACTTTC	CASSLGVSGANVLTF
TRBJ2-7	.	TRBV29-1	.	TGCAGCGTGCAACATACAAAGCGGGTGGACTACGAGCAGTACTTC	CSVQHTKRVDYEQYF
TRBJ1-5	.	TRBV30	.	TGTGCCTGGAGTGTATCCTTCAATCAGCCCCAGCATTTT	CAWSVSFNQPQHF
TRBJ2-1	TRBD2	TRBV18	.	TGTGCCAGCTCAGGGACTAGCGGAAACAATGAGCAGTTCTTC	CASSGTSGNNEQFF